Given below is one TCR beta chain in context. This record comes from a study of CD8 T cells in Susac syndrome. This CDR3 is 14 amino acids long. Trimming removed 3 bases from V and 3 bases from J, with 11 bases in between. Germline assignment: CDR1 MGHDK and CDR2 SYGVNS. Reverse transcription of about 0.5 to 1 ug RNA was carried out with random hexamers. TCRdb re-called the immunoSEQ multiplex PCR reads through MiXCR, storing one row per CDR3 protein. The sample lists 400,000 to 550,000 distinct CDR3 sequences; approximately 85% were seen once. This sequence originates from a human donor with multiple sclerosis. The chain links TRBV25-1 to TRBJ1-1; possibly TRBD1 for D (5 bases). Material: CD8+ T cells from PBMCs. As DNA, the CDR3 is TGTGCCAGCAGTGACGGCGGGGGGGACACTGAAGCTTTCTTT. Protein sequence: CASSDGGGDTEAFF. The whole variable domain, filled in from reference TRBV25-1 and TRBJ1-1, reads EADIYQTPRYLVIGTGKKITLECSQTMGHDKMYWYQQDPGMELHLIHYSYGVNSTEKGDLSSESTVSRIRTEHFPLTLESARPSHTSQYLCASSDGGGDTEAFFGQGTRLTVV.